This record concerns one T cell receptor (beta chain) sequence. The antigen it recognizes is unknown. It has no much larger one-base neighbor in the sample; base qualities were not kept. The data originate from a study of cytomegalovirus exposure and HLA in healthy donors (dated by TCRdb to 2016 to 2017). Concerning the study at large: In an earlier analysis of several hundred of the donors, 250 to 350 Gb of sequence data and some 120 million unique TCR beta sequences from about 179 million T cells were reported. Besides the first cohort of approximately 670 subjects, a separate validation cohort made up of 120 different subjects was used. The study used immunosequencing to profile the T cell repertoires of 666 subjects and linked those repertoires to cytomegalovirus serostatus. The study aimed to test whether cataloging public T cell receptors could reveal signatures of past pathogen exposure. Among the roughly 390 genotyped donors, under 90% belonged to the genetic ancestry cluster associated with self-reported Caucasian donors. An early release that covered several hundred HLA-typed donors contained around 300 gigabases of sequencing data and 80 million or so unique TCR sequences. All discovery cohort repertoires had been generated using a single sequencing platform. An earlier analysis of several hundred of the donors applied high-throughput TCR beta sequencing to assess whether each TCR beta V gene segment acted as functional or pseudogenic. Rather than drawing on any new phenotypic data, the later analysis identified candidate immune exposures from TCR beta sequences and the way those sequences occurred across donors. The number of typed donors differed by locus: about 620-630 for A, B, C, DRB1 and DQB1; approximately 520 for DQA1; 606 for DPA1; and some 470 for DPB1. Among around 400 genotyped donors of the cohort, an average of around 220,000 unique TCR beta nucleotide sequences was sequenced per donor, of which approximately 18% were non-productive. Both class I and class II loci were covered by HLA typing, at four-digit resolution. Because of strong linkage in the cohort, roughly five DR-DQ haplotypes were treated as single units for association and clustering. Donor age, sex, ethnicity and CMV serostatus were collected together with the repertoire data. Genome-wide SNP genotypes for about 65% of the roughly 700 donors were used in a later genetic analysis, which treated that subset as a discovery cohort. In a later analysis, previously published TCR beta repertoires from several hundred donors were re-analyzed and high-resolution HLA genotyping was added so that TCR occurrence patterns could be studied. To predict cytomegalovirus infection status, the study brought together high-throughput TCR immunosequencing, statistical association of individual TCRs with disease status, and machine learning.

The cohort was made up of hundreds of healthy bone marrow donors. All cohort members were sampled while nominally healthy, although unrecorded immune exposures were likely present. The donor was CMV seronegative and was included in the group of a few hundred seronegative cohort members. A peripheral blood sample was collected from each donor, and TCR beta sequencing was performed on peripheral blood mononuclear cells. The Qiagen DNeasy Blood Extraction Kit was used to extract genomic DNA from the blood cell samples. Libraries came from the immunoSEQ multiplex PCR assay. The multiplex PCR relied on a mix of 60 forward primers for TCR Vbeta segments and 13 reverse primers for TCR Jbeta segments. The CDR3 region of rearranged TCR beta genes was amplified from genomic DNA with a multiplex PCR assay. The amplified TCR beta libraries were sequenced on the Illumina HiSeq System as 87-base-pair reads. The study's processing was this. In a later analysis, tens of millions of unique TCR beta chains were counted across the roughly 610 repertoires, and around 10 million of these chains were shared by at least two donors. Raw reads were error-corrected and collapsed into unique sequences by a nearest-neighbor algorithm in which closely related sequences were merged to remove PCR and sequencing errors. CDR3 sequences were aligned to IMGT reference sequences to assign V, D and J gene segments. For a sequence to be retained, at least a six-nucleotide match to both a V gene segment and a J gene segment was required. A rearrangement was called productive if the CDR3 had no stop codons and remained in frame with V and J, and every other rearrangement was called non-productive. CDR3 was defined according to IMGT convention as the region running from the second conserved V-encoded cysteine to the conserved J-encoded phenylalanine. Sequences without an unambiguous match to a single V gene segment were excluded from the earlier analysis of 587 of the donors. An earlier analysis of almost 600 of the donors classified V segments as functional when productive rearrangements were above 56.7% and as segregating when the standard deviation between donors was above 5%. A statistical classification framework was developed to diagnose cytomegalovirus status using the catalog of TCR beta chain sequences. V and J gene assignment, in a later analysis, came from comparing TCR nucleotide sequences with IMGT/GENE-DB human TR gene sequences. The TCRdist pipeline was used in a later analysis to assign CDR3 sequences and most-parsimonious VDJ recombination scenarios. A later analysis defined each TCR beta chain by its CDR3 amino acid sequence plus V-gene family, and excluded reads lacking a unique V-gene family. As a way to deal with suspected cross-contamination and a sequencing artifact, a later analysis dropped 500 to 700 nucleotide sequences that were highly shared and had low generation probability. In a later analysis, a clonal expansion index for each public chain was calculated from normalized within-repertoire ranks of inferred template counts. In a later analysis, generation probabilities were computed with a VDJ recombination model fitted to out-of-frame rearrangements, and the resulting probabilities were checked against IGoR. A later analysis scored TCR-TCR, TCR-HLA and TCR-CMV co-occurrence with hypergeometric tests, applying a repertoire-size bias correction to TCR pairs. To estimate false discovery rates, a later analysis permuted the HLA or CMV assignments 20 times. In a later analysis, co-occurring TCRs were grouped with DBSCAN, and TCRdist sequence similarity was added when clustering was performed within HLA-allele-positive subsets. For co-occurrence clustering, repertoires with fewer than 30,000 or more than 120,000 public chains were excluded, along with roughly five repertoires with anomalous nucleotide sharing. As stored in TCRdb, this immuneACCESS dataset retains in-frame rearrangements with V and J assigned. A fraction of the clones does not appear; measured against another copy, unresolved V genes explain less than half of the discrepancy, and the remainder lacks a known reason. Clone size and the V and J calls come from that table; the DNA yielded D and trimming. Present in this sample are hundreds of thousands of clones, roughly 84% of which were seen just once. The top ten constitute roughly 0.22% of the sample.

Study-wide findings and limitations: Roughly uniform sequencing depth across donors was assumed in presence/absence analyses, although this assumption may not hold. According to a later analysis, parvovirus B19, influenza, CMV and Epstein-Barr virus appeared linked to several top co-occurrence clusters. V-gene and J-gene trimming of TCR beta chains was associated with a missense DCLRE1C variant in a later genetic analysis, and the association was replicated in an independent cohort. The authors suggested that the approach could potentially be extended to other disease states and immunological phenotypes. Assigning TCR associations to individual alleles was difficult when HLA alleles, especially DR and DQ, strongly co-occurred. Three of the identified cytomegalovirus-associated TCR beta chains were confirmed in vitro to be specific for cytomegalovirus antigens. A further reported finding was that TCR beta sequences accurately predicted the HLA-A and HLA-B alleles for most subjects in the first cohort. Cytomegalovirus status was reported to be diagnosed by the classifier with high specificity and sensitivity in both the original and validation cohorts. In an earlier analysis of fewer than 700 of the donors, most TCR beta V segments appeared in productive rearrangements about 87% or about 30% of the time, broadly matching IMGT annotations. Specific HLA alleles were associated with 15,000 to 20,000 TCR beta sequences at a false discovery rate of 0.05 in a later analysis. CMV serostatus was the only immune exposure information available for the cohort. A group of highly shared sequence variants was considered likely to be a technical artifact of the sequencing pipeline. Because some donors lacked HLA typing at each locus, the association tests relied only on the typed subset. According to a later genetic analysis, donors in an Asian-associated ancestry cluster had fewer N-insertions in productive TCRs than the roughly 670-donor mean. Most CMV-associated TCR beta chains appeared to be HLA-restricted in a later analysis, and the HLA associations seemed to be driven largely by CMV exposure. Across donors, most TCR sequences were observed very rarely, whereas some public TCRs were present in many individuals. In this cohort, only TCR beta chains were sequenced, and detectable features were limited by the absence of alpha or paired-chain data. The 87-base-pair reads could not distinguish some IMGT-functional V segments, including TRBV6-2 and TRBV6-3, so those segments were excluded. In a later analysis, HLA-associated TCR beta chains were found to be more clonally expanded and to have lower generation probabilities than equally common non-associated chains. In the study, around 160 TCR beta chains were listed as associated with cytomegalovirus. Correlated functional status among segregating V segments might reflect linkage disequilibrium, but an unknown experimental factor could not be ruled out. In a later analysis, the rate of TCR association differed among HLA loci, with DRB1 alleles having the most associated TCRs and HLA-C alleles having the fewest. Because counts were too low, approximately 15 rarely observed V segments, including chromosome 9 orphons, were excluded from the earlier analysis of 587 of the donors.

V is clipped by 0 bases and J by 2 bases, and the sequence between their germline boundaries is 4 bases long. CDR1 and CDR2 are read off the germline V gene (reference sequence) as SEHNR and FQNEAQ. The CDR3 numbers 13 residues from cysteine through phenylalanine. The read is trimmed to its CDR3 DNA, 39 bases read in frame from base 1. The chain is made from TRBV7-9 and TRBJ1-1; there is no confident call for the D gene. Source material: PBMCs. This sequence originates from a girl aged 2-9 years in good health and CMV-seronegative. The DNA sequence reads TGTGCCAGCAGCTTAGCCCCTAACACTGAAGCTTTCTTT. Its product reads: CASSLAPNTEAFF.